This entry features one T cell receptor (beta chain) sequence. Antigen specificity is unknown. The sample comes from a study of graft-versus-host responses after intestinal transplantation. Some clones are missing from TCRdb's copy, which holds only in-frame ones; the method was immunoSEQ multiplex PCR. The repertoire consists of approximately 60,000 clones, with more than 85% occurring once and the leading ten covering roughly 1.5%. CDR1 MDHEN and CDR2 SYDVKM come from the germline V gene. This CDR3 has 15 residues. Trimming removed 5 bases from V and 5 bases from J, with 15 bases in between. The chain recombines TRBV28 with TRBJ1-4, with unresolved D. The clonotype was recovered from a human donor who was the organ donor for an intestinal transplant. The sequenced sample was unstimulated CD8+ T cells sorted from spleen or lymph node cells, obtained before transplant. In DNA form, the CDR3 reads TGTGCCAGCAGTCGACCAAGGGAGGAAAATGAAAAACTGTTTTTT. This encodes CASSRPREENEKLFF.